One sample yielded the 26 T cell receptor beta chains listed below, sequenced in a study of blood T cell repertoires in COVID-19. Clones were sequenced by immunoSEQ multiplex PCR, and TCRdb holds only the in-frame ones, with some missing. This sample has 140,000 to 150,000 clones, with 75% to 85% found just once. The sequencing sample was made of peripheral blood. Receptors originate from a man aged 55 to 70 with active or convalescent COVID-19.

This chain uses TRBV5-1 with TRBJ1-1, with unresolved D. The V gene's germline CDR1 is SGHRS and CDR2 YFSETQ. The CDR3 length is 16 residues. The V and J ends lost 0 bases and 6 bases respectively, with 18 bases between them. Written as DNA, the CDR3 is TGCGCCAGCAGCTTGGCGGTGGGCTCCCAACGCCCTGAAGCTTTCTTT. Its protein product is CASSLAVGSQRPEAFF. Full variable domain (remainder filled in from reference TRBV5-1 and TRBJ1-1): KAGVTQTPRYLIKTRGQQVTLSCSPISGHRSVSWYQQTPGQGLQFLFEYFSETQRNKGNFPGRFSGRQFSNSRSEMNVSTLELGDSALYLCASSLAVGSQRPEAFFGQGTRLTVV.

The chain couples TRBV3-1 (or the pseudogene TRBV3-2) to TRBJ1-1, with a possible D match to TRBD1 (6 bases). The V gene's germline CDR1 is LGHDT and CDR2 YNNKEL (reference sequence). V lost 3 bases and J lost 1, with 9 bases in between. CDR3 length equals 14 residues. CDR3 residues: CASSHGTRNTEAFF. For the CDR3, the DNA is TGTGCCAGCAGCCACGGGACACGGAACACTGAAGCTTTCTTT.

The genes are TRBV6-5 and TRBJ1-1; D remains ambiguous. This CDR3 has 15 amino acids. V lost 3 bases and J lost 2, with 13 bases in between. Germline V gene lookup returns CDR1 MNHEY and CDR2 SVGAGI. The DNA of the CDR3 is TGTGCCAGCAGTTATGAGAGGGTGTCTAACACTGAAGCTTTCTTT. The encoded protein is CASSYERVSNTEAFF.

The V gene is TRBV3-1 (or the pseudogene TRBV3-2), the J gene TRBJ2-5; 14 positions agree with TRBD2. The CDR3 spans 17 residues. Germline CDR1 and CDR2: LGHDT and YNNKEL (reference sequence). Trimming cost V 4 bases and J 5 bases; bases outside gene matches: 9. DNA of the CDR3: TGTGCCAGCAGCCCAACCCGACTAGCGGGAGGGAGGGAGACCCAGTACTTC. Translation: CASSPTRLAGGRETQYF.

The J gene is TRBJ2-3, the V gene TRBV23-1; 9 positions match TRBD1. TRBV23-1 is known as an ORF, though its function is uncertain. This CDR3 has 20 amino acids. J lost 3 bases, V lost 2 bases, and 18 bases had no gene match. The CDR3 DNA sequence: TGCGCCAGCAGTCAACACCACCACCACCGGGACAGGGAATTGACAGATACGCAGTATTTT. Protein: CASSQHHHHRDRELTDTQYF.

The J gene is TRBJ2-5, the V gene TRBV13; weak D call: TRBD2 (7 bases). This CDR3 comprises 16 residues. The ends were cut back, 1 base at V and 2 bases at J, with 14 bases in the middle. CDR1 PRHDT and CDR2 FYEKMQ come from the germline V gene (reference sequence). CDR3 region: CASSLAGRRGQETQYF. Here the CDR3 DNA reads TGTGCCAGCAGCTTAGCCGGGAGGAGGGGGCAAGAGACCCAGTACTTC. Full variable domain (outside the CDR3, taken from reference TRBV13 and TRBJ2-5): AAGVIQSPRHLIKEKRETATLKCYPIPRHDTVYWYQQGPGQDPQFLISFYEKMQSDKGSIPDRFSAQQFSDYHSELNMSSLELGDSALYFCASSLAGRRGQETQYFGPGTRLLVL.

The rearrangement links TRBV30 to TRBJ2-2, with D possibly TRBD1 on 7 matching bases. Trimming took 2 bases from V and 4 from J, leaving 14 bases between them. CDR3 length: 15 amino acids. Germline loops: CDR1 GTSNPN, CDR2 SVGIG (reference sequence). The chain's CDR3 is CAWSLTGRGTGELFF. CDR3 DNA sequence: TGTGCCTGGAGTCTGACAGGGCGGGGCACCGGGGAGCTGTTTTTT.

The V gene is TRBV2, the J gene TRBJ2-5; possibly TRBD2 for D (6 bases). Between the trimmed V and J ends, which lost 3 bases and 5 bases, there was a span of 13 bases. Germline V CDR1 and CDR2: SNHLY, FYNNEI. This CDR3 region has 14 residues. CDR3 amino acids: CASSDTGVRETQYF. The CDR3 nucleotides are TGTGCCAGCAGTGATACGGGAGTCAGGGAGACCCAGTACTTC.

This clone turned up a few times. The V call is TRBV11-2, the J call TRBJ1-1; 11 nucleotides align to TRBD1. The CDR3 sequence is 15 residues long. Germline assignment: CDR1 SGHAT and CDR2 FQNNGV. V was pared by 5 bases and J by 1 base, with 3 bases of the junction left unmatched. The CDR3 DNA reads as TGTGCCAGCAGCCGGGGACAGGGGGGGAACACTGAAGCTTTCTTT. Amino acids: CASSRGQGGNTEAFF.

The rearrangement links TRBV7-2 to TRBJ1-5; TRBD1 aligns across 9 bases. The CDR3 runs to 14 residues. Germline V gene lookup returns CDR1 SGHTA and CDR2 FQGNSA. The V gene end was trimmed by 8 bases and the J gene end by 6 bases; junction bases not matched to a gene: 8. The CDR3 sequence: CASALQGAGQPQHF. The CDR3 bases are TGTGCCAGCGCCCTACAGGGGGCAGGTCAGCCCCAGCATTTT.

Here the CDR3 reads CASSLYRTNEKLFF. The CDR3, as DNA: TGTGCCAGCAGCTTGTACAGGACTAATGAAAAACTGTTTTTT. This chain uses TRBV5-8 with TRBJ1-4; a weak D match, TRBD1 (5 bases). The germline V gene encodes CDR1 SGHTS and CDR2 YDEGEE. This CDR3 contains 14 residues. Deletions cut 1 base from V and 2 bases from J, with 6 bases between.

Only one count was recorded for this clone. J is TRBJ1-5 and V is TRBV19, with TRBD1 matching 8 bases. Trimming cost V 7 bases and J 1 base; bases outside gene matches: 9. Germline V lookup: CDR1 LNHDA, CDR2 SQIVND (reference sequence). The CDR3 contains 16 residues. The CDR3 is CASTDAGGASNQPQHF. CDR3 DNA sequence: TGTGCCAGTACTGATGCAGGGGGCGCGAGCAATCAGCCCCAGCATTTT.

V gene TRBV10-1 combines with J gene TRBJ2-3; 9 nucleotides line up with TRBD2. This CDR3 region has 16 residues. CDR1 and CDR2 (germline): WNHNN, SYGVQD (reference sequence). V gave up 2 bases and J gave up 4 bases; unmatched junction bases: 7. CDR3 coding DNA: TGCGCCAGCAGTGAGGGGCTAGCGGGAAGTTCAGATACGCAGTATTTT. Translating it yields CASSEGLAGSSDTQYF.

This clone turned up a few times. The rearrangement joins TRBV7-2 to TRBJ1-2; D is unresolved. CDR3 length: 12 residues. V was shortened by 5 bases and J by 6 bases, with 10 bases between the two germline ends. Germline V gene sequence: CDR1 SGHTA, CDR2 FQGNSA. The CDR3 is CASSDYGNGYTF. In DNA, the CDR3 is TGTGCCAGCAGCGACTACGGAAATGGCTACACCTTC.

The rearrangement links TRBV4-3 to TRBJ2-1; 8 nucleotides line up with TRBD2. The CDR3 sequence is 17 residues long. The V gene end was trimmed by 0 bases and the J gene end by 10 bases; junction bases not matched to a gene: 14. The V gene's germline CDR1 is LGHNA and CDR2 YSLEER. The CDR3 protein is CASSQEGVAGSAGEQFF. In DNA, the CDR3 is TGCGCCAGCAGCCAAGAGGGGGTAGCGGGAAGTGCAGGGGAGCAGTTCTTC.

This clone was recorded only once. The chain is built from TRBV6-5 and TRBJ2-7, with 7 nucleotides matching TRBD1. The J segment lost 12 bases and the V segment lost 6 bases, leaving 14 bases of the junction unmatched. This CDR3 has 13 residues. CDR1 and CDR2 (germline): MNHEY, SVGAGI. The CDR3 DNA reads as TGTGCCAGCAGCCCGACAGGGTCCAGGGAGTGGTACGTC. Amino acids: CASSPTGSREWYV.

V is TRBV2 and J is TRBJ2-1; D might be TRBD1 (7 bases). Trimming took off 8 bases at V and 5 bases at J, with 13 bases between the two ends. The CDR3 totals 13 residues. Germline V gives CDR1 SNHLY, CDR2 FYNNEI. The CDR3 spells CASRTGEDNEQFF. The CDR3 DNA sequence: TGTGCCAGCCGTACAGGGGAGGACAATGAGCAGTTCTTC.

This chain joins TRBV25-1 and TRBJ1-3, with D unclear. V dropped 2 bases and J dropped 3 bases, with 11 bases sitting between them. The V gene's germline CDR1 is MGHDK and CDR2 SYGVNS. This CDR3 has 15 residues. In DNA form, the CDR3 reads TGTGCCAGCAGTGAACCCTCGGTTAGTGGAAACACCATATATTTT. Translated, it gives CASSEPSVSGNTIYF.

V gene TRBV27 combines with J gene TRBJ1-2; D not resolved. The CDR3 sequence is 14 residues long. V lost 3 bases, J lost 3 bases, and 11 bases lay in between. Germline lookup yields CDR1 MNHEY and CDR2 SMNVEV (reference sequence). CDR3 in DNA: TGTGCCAGCAGTTTTTCCAGGAAATACTATGGCTACACCTTC. This gives the protein CASSFSRKYYGYTF.

The chain has TRBV9 and TRBJ1-1; tentatively, D is TRBD1 (6 bases). V lost 0 bases and J lost 7, with 13 bases in between. The V gene's germline CDR1 is SGDLS and CDR2 YYNGEE. This CDR3 region has 14 residues. CDR3 in amino acids: CASSVGLEGDEAFF. In nucleotides, the CDR3 is TGTGCCAGCAGCGTAGGATTAGAGGGGGATGAAGCTTTCTTT.

The rearrangement uses TRBV19 and TRBJ2-2; TRBD2 might be the D (6 bases). The ends were cut back, 3 bases at V and 16 bases at J, with 18 bases in the middle. CDR1 LNHDA and CDR2 SQIVND come from the germline V gene (reference sequence). The CDR3 is 13 residues long. The CDR3 coding sequence is TGTGCCAGTAGTATTAGGGCTGGAGCGCGGGGGTTTTTT. It is translated as CASSIRAGARGFF.

This chain connects TRBV7-9 to TRBJ1-1; no clear D gene. V was trimmed by 4 bases and J by 0 bases, leaving 6 bases between them. The CDR3 is 13 residues long. Germline V gene lookup returns CDR1 SEHNR and CDR2 FQNEAQ (reference sequence). CDR3 sequence: CASSSTLNTEAFF. CDR3 nucleotides: TGTGCCAGCAGCTCCACACTGAACACTGAAGCTTTCTTT.

The J gene is TRBJ1-5, the V gene TRBV2, with D possibly matching TRBD1 (5 bases). The CDR3 is 15 residues long. Trimming took 2 bases from V and 5 from J, leaving 13 bases between them. Germline CDR1 is SNHLY and CDR2 is FYNNEI. In nucleotides, the CDR3 is TGTGCCAGCAGTGAACTGGACAAAAGAGATCAGCCCCAGCATTTT. This gives the protein CASSELDKRDQPQHF.

The gene calls are TRBV5-4 and TRBJ1-1, with D perhaps TRBD1 (6 bases). The CDR3 spans 15 residues. CDR1 is SGHNT, CDR2 YYREEE, per germline (reference sequence). The germline V and J ends were trimmed by 0 bases and 5 bases, with 14 bases remaining between them. CDR3 amino acids: CASSLDPGDPTEAFF. CDR3 bases: TGTGCCAGCAGCTTGGACCCAGGGGACCCTACTGAAGCTTTCTTT.

This rearrangement joins TRBV7-2 to TRBJ2-1; D not resolved. Per germline, CDR1 SGHTA and CDR2 FQGNSA. Trimming stripped 2 bases from V and 6 bases from J, with 2 bases between. This CDR3 has 11 amino acids. CDR3 residues: CASSLLNEQFF. The CDR3, as DNA: TGTGCCAGCAGCTTACTCAATGAGCAGTTCTTC.

V usage is TRBV5-1 and J usage is TRBJ1-6; 7 bases line up with TRBD1. The V segment lost 2 bases and the J segment 7 bases; nucleotides outside the gene matches: 6. Per the germline V gene, CDR1 is SGHRS and CDR2 is YFSETQ. There are 15 residues in the CDR3. The CDR3 coding sequence is TGCGCCAGCAGCTTTCCCGGGACAGAGAATTCACCCCTCCACTTT. This gives the protein CASSFPGTENSPLHF.